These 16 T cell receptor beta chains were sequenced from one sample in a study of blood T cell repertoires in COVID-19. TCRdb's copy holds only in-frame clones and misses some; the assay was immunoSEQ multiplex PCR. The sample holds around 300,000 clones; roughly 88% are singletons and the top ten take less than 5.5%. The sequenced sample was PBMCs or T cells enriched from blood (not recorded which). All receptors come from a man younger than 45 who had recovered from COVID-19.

The CDR3 region has the DNA TGTGCCAGCAGCTGGGGACAGTCCTACGAGCAGTACTTC. Translating it yields CASSWGQSYEQYF. The genes are TRBV5-6 and TRBJ2-7; 7 bases match TRBD1. Trimming removed 3 bases from V and 1 base from J; junction bases left unmatched: 1. This CDR3 is 13 amino acids long. The germline V gene has CDR1 SGHDT and CDR2 YYEEEE. Full variable domain (rest looked up from reference TRBV5-6 and TRBJ2-7): DAGVTQSPTHLIKTRGQQVTLRCSPKSGHDTVSWYQQALGQGPQFIFQYYEEEERQRGNFPDRFSGHQFPNYSSELNVNALLLGDSALYLCASSWGQSYEQYFGPGTRLTVT.

CDR3 bases: TGTGCCAGCAGCTTAGGGGTGGGCCAATTGAATTCACCCCTCCACTTT. Translated: CASSLGVGQLNSPLHF. The chain uses TRBV7-9 and TRBJ1-6; no clear D gene. The CDR3 has 16 residues. CDR1 SEHNR and CDR2 FQNEAQ come from the germline V gene (reference sequence). Trimming removed 1 base from V and 7 bases from J, with 14 bases in between.

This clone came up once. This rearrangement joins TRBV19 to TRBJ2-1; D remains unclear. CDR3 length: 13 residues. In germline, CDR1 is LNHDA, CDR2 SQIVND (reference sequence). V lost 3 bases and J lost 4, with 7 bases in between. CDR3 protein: CASSISGYNEQFF. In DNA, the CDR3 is TGTGCCAGTAGTATTTCCGGGTACAATGAGCAGTTCTTC.

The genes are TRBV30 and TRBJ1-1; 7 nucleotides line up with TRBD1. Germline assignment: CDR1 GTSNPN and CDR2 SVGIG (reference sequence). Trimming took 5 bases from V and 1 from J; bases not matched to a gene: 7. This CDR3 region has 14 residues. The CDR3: CAWRRDSWNTEAFF. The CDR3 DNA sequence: TGTGCCTGGCGTAGGGACAGTTGGAACACTGAAGCTTTCTTT.

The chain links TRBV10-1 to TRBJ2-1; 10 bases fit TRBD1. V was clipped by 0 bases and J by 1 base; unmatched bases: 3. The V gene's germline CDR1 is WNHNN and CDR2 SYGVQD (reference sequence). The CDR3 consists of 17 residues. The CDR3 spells CASSESLGQGSYNEQFF. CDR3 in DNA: TGCGCCAGCAGTGAGTCCCTGGGACAGGGGTCCTACAATGAGCAGTTCTTC.

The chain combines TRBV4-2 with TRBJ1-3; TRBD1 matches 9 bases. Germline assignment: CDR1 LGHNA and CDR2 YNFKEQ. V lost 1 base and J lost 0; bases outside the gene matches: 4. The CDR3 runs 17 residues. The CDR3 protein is CASSQGDRASSGNTIYF. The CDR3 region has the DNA TGTGCCAGCAGCCAAGGGGACAGGGCCTCCTCTGGAAACACCATATATTTT.

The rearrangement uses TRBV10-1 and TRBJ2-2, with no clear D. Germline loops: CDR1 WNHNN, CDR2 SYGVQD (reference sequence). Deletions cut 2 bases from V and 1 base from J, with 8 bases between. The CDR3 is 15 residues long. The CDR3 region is CASSEQFGNTGELFF. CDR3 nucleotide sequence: TGCGCCAGCAGTGAGCAGTTTGGGAACACCGGGGAGCTGTTTTTT.

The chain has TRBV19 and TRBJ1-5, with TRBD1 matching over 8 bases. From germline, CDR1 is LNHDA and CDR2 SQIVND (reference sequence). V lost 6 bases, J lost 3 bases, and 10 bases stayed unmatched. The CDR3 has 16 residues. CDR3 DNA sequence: TGTGCCAGTAGCCTCCTTGGACAGGGTGACAATCAGCCCCAGCATTTT. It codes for CASSLLGQGDNQPQHF.

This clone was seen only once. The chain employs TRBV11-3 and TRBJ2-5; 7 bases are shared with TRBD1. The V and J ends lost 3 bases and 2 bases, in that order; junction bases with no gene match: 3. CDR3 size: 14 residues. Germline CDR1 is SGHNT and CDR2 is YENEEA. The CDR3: CASSFGTEQETQYF. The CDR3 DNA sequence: TGTGCCAGCAGCTTCGGGACAGAACAAGAGACCCAGTACTTC.

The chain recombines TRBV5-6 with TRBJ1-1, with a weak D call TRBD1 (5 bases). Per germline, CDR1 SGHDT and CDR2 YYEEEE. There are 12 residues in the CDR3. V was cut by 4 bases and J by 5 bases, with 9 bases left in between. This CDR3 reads CASSGGRTEAFF. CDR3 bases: TGTGCCAGCAGCGGGGGGAGAACTGAAGCTTTCTTT.

In nucleotides, the CDR3 is TGTGCCAGCAGCGCACCGCCGGGGACACGATTACCCGAGCAGTACTTC. It is translated as CASSAPPGTRLPEQYF. V and J are TRBV5-8 and TRBJ2-7, with D possibly matching TRBD1 (6 bases). V lost 4 bases to trimming and J lost 6 bases, with 23 bases between them. The V gene's germline CDR1 is SGHTS and CDR2 YDEGEE. The CDR3 consists of 16 residues.

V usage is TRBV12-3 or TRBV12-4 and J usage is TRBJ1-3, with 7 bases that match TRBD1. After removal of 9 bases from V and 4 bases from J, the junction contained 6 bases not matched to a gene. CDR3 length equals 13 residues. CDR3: CASRDRAGNTIYF. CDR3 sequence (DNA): TGTGCCAGTAGAGACAGGGCAGGAAACACCATATATTTT.

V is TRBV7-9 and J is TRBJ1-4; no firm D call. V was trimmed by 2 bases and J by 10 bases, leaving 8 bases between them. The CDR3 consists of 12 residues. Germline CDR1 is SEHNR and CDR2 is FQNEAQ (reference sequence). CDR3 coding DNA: TGTGCCAGCAGCTTATATGAGGGAAAACTGTTTTTT. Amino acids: CASSLYEGKLFF.

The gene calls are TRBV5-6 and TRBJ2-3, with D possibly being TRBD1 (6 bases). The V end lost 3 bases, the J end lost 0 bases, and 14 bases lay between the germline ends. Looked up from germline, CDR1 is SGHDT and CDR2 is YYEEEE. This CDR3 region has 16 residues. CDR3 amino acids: CASSSLQGYSTDTQYF. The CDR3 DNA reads TGTGCCAGCAGCTCCTTACAGGGTTATAGCACAGATACGCAGTATTTT. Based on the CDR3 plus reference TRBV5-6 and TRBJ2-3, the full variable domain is DAGVTQSPTHLIKTRGQQVTLRCSPKSGHDTVSWYQQALGQGPQFIFQYYEEEERQRGNFPDRFSGHQFPNYSSELNVNALLLGDSALYLCASSSLQGYSTDTQYFGPGTRLTVL.

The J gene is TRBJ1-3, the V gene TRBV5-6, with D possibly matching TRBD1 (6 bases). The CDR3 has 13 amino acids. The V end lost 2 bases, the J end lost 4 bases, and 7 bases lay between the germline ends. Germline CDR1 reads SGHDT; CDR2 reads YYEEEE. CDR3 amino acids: CASSFGQGNTIYF. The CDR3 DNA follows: TGTGCCAGCAGCTTTGGACAGGGAAACACCATATATTTT.

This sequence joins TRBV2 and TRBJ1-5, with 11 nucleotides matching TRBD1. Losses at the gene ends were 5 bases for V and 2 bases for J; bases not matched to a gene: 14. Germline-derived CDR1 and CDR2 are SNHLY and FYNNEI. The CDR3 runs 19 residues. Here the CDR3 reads CASSRSRDRGSLGNQPQHF. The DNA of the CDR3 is TGTGCCAGCAGTCGTTCCCGGGACAGGGGGAGTTTGGGCAATCAGCCCCAGCATTTT.